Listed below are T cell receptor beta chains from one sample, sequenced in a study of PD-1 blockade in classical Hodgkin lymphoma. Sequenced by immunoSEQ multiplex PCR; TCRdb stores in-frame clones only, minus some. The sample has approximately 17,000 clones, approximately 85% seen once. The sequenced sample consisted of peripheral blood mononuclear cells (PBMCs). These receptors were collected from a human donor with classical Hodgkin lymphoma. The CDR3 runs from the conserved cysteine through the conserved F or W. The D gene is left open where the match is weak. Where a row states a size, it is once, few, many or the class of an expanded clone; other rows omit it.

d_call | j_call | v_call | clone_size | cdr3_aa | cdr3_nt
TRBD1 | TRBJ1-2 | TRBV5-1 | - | CASSQTPGQGGYGYTF | TGCGCCAGCAGCCAGACCCCGGGACAGGGAGGTTATGGCTACACCTTC
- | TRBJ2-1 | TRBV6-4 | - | CASSETTYNEQFF | TGTGCCAGCAGTGAGACTACCTACAATGAGCAGTTCTTC
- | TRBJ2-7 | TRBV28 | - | CASRRPIIDEQYF | TGTGCCAGCAGAAGACCGATCATAGACGAGCAGTACTTC
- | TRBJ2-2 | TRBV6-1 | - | CASSEAETGELFF | TGTGCCAGCAGTGAAGCGGAGACCGGGGAGCTGTTTTTT
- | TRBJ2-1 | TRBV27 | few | CASSLRGTYNEQFF | TGTGCCAGCAGTCTCCGGGGGACCTACAATGAGCAGTTCTTC
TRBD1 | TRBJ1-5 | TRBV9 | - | CASSVGTGSDQPQHF | TGTGCCAGCAGCGTAGGGACAGGATCGGATCAGCCCCAGCATTTT
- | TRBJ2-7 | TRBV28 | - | CASSFAAGPSYEQYF | TGTGCCAGCAGTTTTGCAGCGGGTCCTTCCTACGAGCAGTACTTC
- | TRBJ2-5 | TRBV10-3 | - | CAISESIATQETQYF | TGTGCCATCAGTGAGTCGATTGCGACCCAAGAGACCCAGTACTTC
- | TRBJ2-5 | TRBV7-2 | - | CASSPDGAARNQETQYF | TGTGCCAGCAGCCCAGACGGAGCGGCCCGTAACCAAGAGACCCAGTACTTC
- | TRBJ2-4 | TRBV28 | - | CASSLQQGKNIQYF | TGTGCCAGTTCTTTACAGCAAGGCAAAAACATTCAGTACTTC
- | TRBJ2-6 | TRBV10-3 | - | CAISQNTKIAGANVLTF | TGTGCCATCAGCCAGAATACAAAGATAGCTGGGGCCAACGTCCTGACTTTC
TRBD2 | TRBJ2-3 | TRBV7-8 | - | CASSYLSGSRTDTQYF | TGTGCCAGCAGCTACCTTAGCGGGAGTCGTACAGATACGCAGTATTTT
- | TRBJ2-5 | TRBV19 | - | CASSLGDGMGTQYF | TGTGCCAGTAGTCTGGGGGATGGTATGGGGACCCAGTACTTC
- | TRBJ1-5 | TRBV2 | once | CASRGIRGAYQPQHF | TGTGCCAGCAGGGGGATAAGGGGAGCCTATCAGCCCCAGCATTTT
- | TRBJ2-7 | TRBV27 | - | CASSLYIVGNSYEQYF | TGTGCCAGCAGTTTATATATAGTAGGAAACTCCTACGAGCAGTACTTC
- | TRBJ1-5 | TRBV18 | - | CASSQAHSNQPQHF | TGTGCCAGCTCCCAGGCCCATAGCAATCAGCCCCAGCATTTT
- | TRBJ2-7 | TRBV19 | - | CASRESHDYEQYF | TGTGCCAGTAGAGAGAGCCACGACTACGAGCAGTACTTC
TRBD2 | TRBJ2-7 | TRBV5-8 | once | CASSPRLAGGGYEQYF | TGTGCCAGCAGCCCCCGACTAGCGGGAGGAGGTTACGAGCAGTACTTC
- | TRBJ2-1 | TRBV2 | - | CASSPRAITYNEQFF | TGTGCCAGCAGTCCCCGCGCTATTACCTACAATGAGCAGTTCTTC
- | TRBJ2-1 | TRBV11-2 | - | CASSWRDRDEQFF | TGTGCCAGCAGCTGGCGGGATAGGGATGAGCAGTTCTTC
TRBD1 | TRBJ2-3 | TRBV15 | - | CATSRDPMTGADTQYF | TGTGCCACCAGCAGAGATCCAATGACAGGGGCAGATACGCAGTATTTT
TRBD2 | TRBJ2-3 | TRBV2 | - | CASSAGLAGGTDTQYF | TGTGCCAGCAGCGCTGGACTAGCGGGAGGGACAGATACGCAGTATTTT
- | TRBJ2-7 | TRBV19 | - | CASSDTVYEQYF | TGTGCCAGTAGCGATACAGTTTACGAGCAGTACTTC
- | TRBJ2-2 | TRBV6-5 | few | CASSLKQGTGELFF | TGTGCCAGCAGCTTGAAGCAGGGGACCGGGGAGCTGTTTTTT
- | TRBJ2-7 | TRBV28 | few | CASSFLGGAGSEQYF | TGTGCCAGCAGTTTTTTAGGGGGGGCAGGGAGCGAGCAGTACTTC
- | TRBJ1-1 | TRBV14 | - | CASSQVGAQLNTEAFF | TGTGCCAGCAGCCAAGTAGGAGCACAGCTGAACACTGAAGCTTTCTTT
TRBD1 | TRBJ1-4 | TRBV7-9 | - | CASSPRDRGVEEKLFF | TGTGCCAGCAGCCCTCGGGACAGGGGGGTAGAAGAAAAACTGTTTTTT
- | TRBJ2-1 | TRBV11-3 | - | CASSLDPLNNEQFF | TGTGCCAGCAGCTTAGATCCCCTGAACAATGAGCAGTTCTTC
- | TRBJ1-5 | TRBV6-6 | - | CASSITGKDQPQHF | TGTGCCAGCAGTATTACAGGGAAGGATCAGCCCCAGCATTTT
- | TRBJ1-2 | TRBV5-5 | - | CASSYTDPRGYTF | TGTGCCAGCAGCTACACGGACCCCCGGGGCTACACCTTC
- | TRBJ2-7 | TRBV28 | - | CASSINYEQYF | TGTGCCAGCAGTATTAACTACGAGCAGTACTTC
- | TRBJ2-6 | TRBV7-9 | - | CASSPGETGANVLTF | TGTGCCAGCAGCCCCGGGGAGACTGGGGCCAACGTCCTGACTTTC
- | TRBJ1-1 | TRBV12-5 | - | CASGSPDSSATMNTEAFF | TGTGCTAGTGGTTCCCCCGACTCGTCTGCGACTATGAACACTGAAGCTTTCTTT
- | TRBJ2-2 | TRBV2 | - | CASSRDTGELFF | TGTGCCAGCAGTCGGGACACCGGGGAGCTGTTTTTT
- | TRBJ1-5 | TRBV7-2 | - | CASSSLGQPQHF | TGTGCCAGCAGCTCCCTTGGCCAGCCCCAGCATTTT
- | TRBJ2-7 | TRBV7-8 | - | CASSLRQGIYEQYF | TGTGCCAGCAGCTTAAGGCAGGGGATCTACGAGCAGTACTTC
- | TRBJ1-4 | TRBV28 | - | CASSSPLSTNEKLFF | TGTGCCAGCAGTTCCCCATTATCGACTAATGAAAAACTGTTTTTT
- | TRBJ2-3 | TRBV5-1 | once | CASRGPGSTDTQYF | TGCGCCAGCAGGGGGCCGGGGTCGACAGATACGCAGTATTTT